This note documents a single T cell receptor (beta chain) sequence. The target of this receptor is not known. No clone much larger than this one lies a single base away; base qualities are absent. Measured from the cysteine to the phenylalanine, the CDR3 is 13 residues long. Only the CDR3 DNA stays, 39 bases, in frame from base 1. V sheds 4 bases and J sheds 0 bases, leaving 6 bases between their ends. The germline V gene specifies LGHNA as CDR1 and YNFKEQ as CDR2. The PTCy-treated patients were drawn from a prospective, multi-institutional clinical trial. Peripheral blood and bone marrow mononuclear cells were isolated by Ficoll-Hypaque density centrifugation and cryopreserved. This entry comes from a study of T cells after posttransplantation cyclophosphamide listed by TCRdb under 2016. About the study as a whole: Using TRB sequencing, the study followed how the T cell repertoire reconstituted after myeloablative bone marrow transplantation in which posttransplantation cyclophosphamide served as GVHD prophylaxis. Antigen receptor sequencing was done on samples from about 38 PTCy-treated patients and from roughly 15 related bone marrow donors of those patients. Blood from all 35 or so PTCy patients who had 1-year posttransplant specimens underwent TRB sequencing. Up to 3 additional blood samples from 2 to 5.2 years after transplant were also TRB-sequenced in 3 patients, as was pretransplant blood from a handful of patients. Because TRA and TRB clonality were tightly correlated in nine or ten samples, subsequent TCR analyses were focused on TRB only. Public TRB sequences were checked against a database of over 3,600 sequences associated with responses to pathogens, tumor antigens, self-antigens and alloantigens.

Broader findings and caveats from the paper: At 1-2 months, donor-recipient similarity was low but rose over the first year, and the later blood repertoires were often dominated by donor CD8+ memory clones. Across fewer than 50 patients, recipient CMV seropositivity and CMV reactivation were highly associated with TRB clonality; PTCy diversity was similar to CNI/methotrexate controls. The TRB repertoires of T cells infiltrating skin or the GI tract showed only limited overlap with the TRB repertoires found in blood.

Genomic DNA was used for TRB sequencing, which was performed with the immunoSEQ assay at survey resolution or with the hsTCRB kit. Per the source publication's procedure: Initial read processing used immunoSEQ software, and repertoire analyses used the LymphoSeq R package. Clonality was computed as 1 minus normalized Shannon entropy, and a Gini coefficient was also calculated for each TRB dataset. To infer phenotypes in unsorted samples, TRB sequences from sorted subsets of the recipient or donor were mapped onto the unsorted samples of the same recipient. Imported from immuneACCESS, the table was reduced by TCRdb to in-frame sequences with V and J called. These copies leave out some clones; in studies compared against another copy, an unresolved V gene accounts for under half, and the cause of the remainder is not known. The DNA gave D and trimming, while V, J and clone size come from that table. Counted in this sample were 50,000 to 55,000 clones; around 84% of them appeared once. Together, the top ten hold 2.8% of the sample.

The sample was PBMCs. The chain employs TRBV4-2 and TRBJ1-1; the D segment could be TRBD1, given 5 matching bases. This clonotype was sampled from a young man with a blood cancer, CMV-positive, and with a related stem cell donor. The CDR3 reads as follows: CASSLQVNTEAFF. The sequenced DNA is TGTGCCAGCAGCCTACAGGTGAACACTGAAGCTTTCTTT.